This T cell receptor (beta chain) was captured by sequencing in a study of blood T cell repertoires in COVID-19. Participants spanned ages about 18 to 100 years and resided in some 22 US areas. Self-reported history from a screening survey and questionnaire set each donor's cohort. People in the exposed group encountered a COVID-19 case within 2 weeks before entering the study. This clone has a single count. Clones were read by immunoSEQ multiplex PCR, and TCRdb kept only the in-frame ones, dropping some. Counted here are some 270,000 clones, 85% to 95% occurring once; the ten biggest clones make up 2.8%. Sample: PBMCs or T cells enriched from blood (not recorded which). The clonotype originates from a man in his forties who had been exposed to COVID-19.

CDR3 sequence: CASSGDSGSYNEQFF. CDR3 DNA: TGTGCCAGCAGCGGAGATAGCGGAAGCTACAATGAGCAGTTCTTC. This chain connects TRBV9 to TRBJ2-1; D might be TRBD2 (6 bases). Trimming removed 3 bases at V and 3 bases at J, with 13 bases between. The CDR3 is 15 amino acids. Looked up from germline, CDR1 is SGDLS and CDR2 is YYNGEE.